The sequence of this TCR beta chain was determined in a study of CD8 T cells in ankylosing spondylitis. Overall study findings and caveats: Clones linked to the disease showed a CD8+ phenotype. They occurred at relatively low frequencies in peripheral blood. For ankylosing spondylitis blood, a TCR beta motif of fewer than 10 highly homologous variants appeared characteristic.

Molecular-barcoded quantitative 5'-RACE produced these TCR beta libraries. TCRdb re-called the 5' RACE reads with MiXCR, one entry per CDR3 protein. The table lists over 700,000 distinct CDR3 sequences, over 15% of them singletons, with approximately 18% in the top ten. As regards this clonotype: Its antigen is undetermined.

Trimming removed 7 bases from V and 2 bases from J; junction bases left unmatched: 7. The CDR3 consists of 14 residues. CDR1 MNHNS and CDR2 SASEGT come from the germline V gene. This TCR was recovered from a male donor with ankylosing spondylitis. Sequenced: blood, either unsorted or a sorted T cell fraction (not recorded which). The chain recombines TRBV6-1 with TRBJ2-7; 8 nucleotides line up with TRBD2. The CDR3 DNA reads TGTGCCAGCAATCAAGCGGGGGTTACCTACGAGCAGTACTTC. Translating gives CASNQAGVTYEQYF.